Given below is one TCR beta chain in context. This clone was found a few times. Its antigen target is currently unknown. Base qualities are not recorded, but no much larger clone differs from it by a single base. Taken from cysteine to phenylalanine, the CDR3 has 15 residues. The only DNA kept is the CDR3, 45 bases in frame from the first base. CDR1 and CDR2 (SNHLY, FYNNEI) derive from the germline V gene. At the junction V is shortened by 6 bases and J by 4 bases, with 16 bases in between. This entry belongs to a study of T cell changes during pregnancy in multiple sclerosis (dated by TCRdb to between 2018 and 2021). At the level of the whole study: In women with multiple sclerosis, the researchers looked at how the T cell repertoire shifted as pregnancy progressed.

The library was produced with the immunoSEQ multiplex PCR assay. In TCRdb, the immuneACCESS table is reduced to in-frame sequences with V and J assigned. These tables do not hold every clone; where another copy was compared, an unresolved V gene accounts for under half, and the others remain unexplained. The sample records 35,000 or so clones, more than 75% of which are singletons. About 0.5% of the sample goes to the ten largest clones. The sample consisted of CD4+ T cells from peripheral blood mononuclear cells, taken in the first trimester of pregnancy. This receptor was obtained from a female donor with multiple sclerosis, enrolled in a pregnancy study. The sequence links TRBV2 to TRBJ1-5; D gene: possibly TRBD1, on 6 matching bases. The sequenced DNA: TGTGCCAGCAGACAGGGTTTATGGGAGAATCAGCCCCAGCATTTT. Protein translation: CASRQGLWENQPQHF.